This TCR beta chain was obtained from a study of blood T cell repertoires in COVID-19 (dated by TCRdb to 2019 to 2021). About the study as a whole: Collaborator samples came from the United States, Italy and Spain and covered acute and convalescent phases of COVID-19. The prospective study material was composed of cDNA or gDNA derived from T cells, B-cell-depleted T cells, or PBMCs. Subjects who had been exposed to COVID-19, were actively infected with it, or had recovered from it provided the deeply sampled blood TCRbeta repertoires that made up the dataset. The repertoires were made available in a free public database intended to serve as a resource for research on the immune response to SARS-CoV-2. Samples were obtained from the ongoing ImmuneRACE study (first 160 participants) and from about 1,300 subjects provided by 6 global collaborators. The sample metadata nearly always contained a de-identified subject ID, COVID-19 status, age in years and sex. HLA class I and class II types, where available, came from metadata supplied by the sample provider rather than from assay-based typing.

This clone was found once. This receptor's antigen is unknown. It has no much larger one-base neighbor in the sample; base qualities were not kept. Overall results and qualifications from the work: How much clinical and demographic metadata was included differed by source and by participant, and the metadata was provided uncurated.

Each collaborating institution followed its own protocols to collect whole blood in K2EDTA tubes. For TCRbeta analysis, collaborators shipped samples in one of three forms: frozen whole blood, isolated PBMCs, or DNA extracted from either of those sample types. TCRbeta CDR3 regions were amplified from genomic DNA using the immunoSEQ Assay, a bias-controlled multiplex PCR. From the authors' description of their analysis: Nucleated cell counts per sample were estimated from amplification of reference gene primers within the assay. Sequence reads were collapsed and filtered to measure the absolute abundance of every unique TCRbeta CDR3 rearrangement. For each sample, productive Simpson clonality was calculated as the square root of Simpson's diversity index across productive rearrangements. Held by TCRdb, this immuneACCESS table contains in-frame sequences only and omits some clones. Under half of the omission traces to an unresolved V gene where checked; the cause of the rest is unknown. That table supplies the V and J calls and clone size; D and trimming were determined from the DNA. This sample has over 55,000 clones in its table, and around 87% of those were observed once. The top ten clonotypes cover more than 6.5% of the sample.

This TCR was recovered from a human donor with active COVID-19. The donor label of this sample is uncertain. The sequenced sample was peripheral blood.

The CDR3 is CASSSDPQGTGNTIYF. The DNA is as follows: TGCGCCAGCAGCTCAGATCCACAGGGGACTGGAAACACCATATATTTT. The chain was built from TRBV5-1 and TRBJ1-3; TRBD1 agrees with 7 junctional bases. As encoded in the germline V gene, CDR1 is SGHRS while CDR2 is YFSETQ. The CDR3 sequence holds 16 residues, the cysteine and phenylalanine included. Only the CDR3 portion is preserved as DNA: 48 bases, with reading frame beginning at the first base. V is cut back by 3 bases and J by 2 bases, with 8 bases in the junction unmatched. Outside the CDR3, residues come from the reference TRBV5-1 and TRBJ1-3 proteins, so the full variable domain is: KAGVTQTPRYLIKTRGQQVTLSCSPISGHRSVSWYQQTPGQGLQFLFEYFSETQRNKGNFPGRFSGRQFSNSRSEMNVSTLELGDSALYLCASSSDPQGTGNTIYFGEGSWLTVV.